This T cell receptor beta chain was sequenced in a study of radiotherapy plus CTLA-4 blockade in lung cancer. Findings of the study overall: There was expansion of tumor-derived TCR clones in blood after radiotherapy plus ipilimumab.

Trimming shortened V by 3 bases and J by 6 bases, and 7 bases separated the two germline ends. CDR3 length: 12 residues. Germline V gene lookup returns CDR1 SGDLS and CDR2 YYNGEE. A note on this clone: Antigen unknown.

Treatment of patients with chemo-refractory metastatic non-small-cell lung cancer consisted of focal radiation plus CTLA-4 blockade with ipilimumab. Repertoires were generated with immunoSEQ multiplex PCR, while TCRdb's copy carries only in-frame clones and drops some. The sample lists 51,000 or so clones; nearly 90% were seen once. The clonotype originates from a human donor with non-small cell lung cancer whose response to radiotherapy plus ipilimumab could not be evaluated. The J gene is TRBJ2-1, the V gene TRBV9; the D gene is possibly TRBD2 (6 bases). The sample here was peripheral blood, taken from a patient treated with radiotherapy plus ipilimumab. The CDR3 is CASSDGGNEQFF. The CDR3 DNA reads TGTGCCAGCAGCGACGGGGGCAATGAGCAGTTCTTC. The full variable domain, completed using reference TRBV9 and TRBJ2-1, is DSGVTQTPKHLITATGQRVTLRCSPRSGDLSVYWYQQSLDQGLQFLIQYYNGEERAKGNILERFSAQQFPDLHSELNLSSLELGDSALYFCASSDGGNEQFFGPGTRLTVL.